This T cell receptor beta chain was retrieved from a study of blood T cell repertoires in COVID-19. Looking at the study overall: Researchers got acute and convalescent COVID-19 samples from the United States, Italy and Spain. T cells, B-cell-depleted T cells, or PBMCs supplied cDNA or gDNA.

Original analysis: Reference gene primers were amplified, and this amplification served to estimate nucleated cell counts. Sequencing was performed with immunoSEQ multiplex PCR; in TCRdb, only in-frame clones are kept and a portion is missing. The DNA gave D and trimming, while V, J and clone size come from that table. The sample lists roughly 100,000 clones; 65% to 80% were seen once. As regards this clone: Other DNA sequences of this sample code for an identical CDR3.

CDR1 SGHRS and CDR2 YFSETQ come from the germline V gene. After removal of 2 bases from V and 4 bases from J, the junction contained 7 bases not matched to a gene. CDR3 length: 15 amino acids. The receptor was derived from a woman in her seventies with acute or convalescent COVID-19. This sequence joins TRBV5-1 and TRBJ2-7, with TRBD1 identical over 9 bases. Sequenced input: peripheral blood. The CDR3, as DNA: TGCGCCAGCAGCTTACAGGGACAGGGTACATACGAGCAGTACTTC. This codes for CASSLQGQGTYEQYF.